A single sample gave rise to the 27 T cell receptor beta chains below, sequenced in a study of cytomegalovirus exposure and HLA in healthy donors (dated by TCRdb to the late 2010s). The library relied on the immunoSEQ multiplex PCR assay. For the multiplex PCR, a mixture combining 60 forward primers for TCR Vbeta segments and 13 reverse primers for TCR Jbeta segments was used. TCRdb took this table from immuneACCESS and kept in-frame rearrangements with V and J called. Such tables lack part of the clones; where checked against another copy, unresolved V genes explain under half of the gap, and the rest is unexplained. In this sample the table shows about 110,000 clones, over 55% of which occur a single time. The leading ten clones occupy about 2.8% of the sample. Sequences were obtained from PBMCs. Source of these receptors: a female donor in good health and CMV-seronegative.

This chain connects TRBV7-2 to TRBJ1-2, with 7 bases fitting TRBD1. The germline V gene has CDR1 SGHTA and CDR2 FQGNSA. J was trimmed by 4 bases and V by 5 bases; bases with no gene match: 19. CDR3 length: 18 amino acids. The CDR3 DNA reads as TGTGCCAGCAGCACAGAACGACAGGGTTTGGGGATGGGCTATGGCTACACCTTC. This codes for CASSTERQGLGMGYGYTF. Based on the CDR3 plus reference TRBV7-2 and TRBJ1-2, the full variable domain is GAGVSQSPSNKVTEKGKDVELRCDPISGHTALYWYRQSLGQGLEFLIYFQGNSAPDKSGLPSDRFSAERTGGSVSTLTIQRTQQEDSAVYLCASSTERQGLGMGYGYTFGSGTRLTVV.

The table lists this clone with a count of one. This sequence joins TRBV30 and TRBJ1-1; a weak D match, TRBD1 (5 bases). The CDR3 spans 13 residues. Germline lookup yields CDR1 GTSNPN and CDR2 SVGIG (reference sequence). Trimming removed 0 bases from V and 0 bases from J, with 5 bases in between. In nucleotides, the CDR3 is TGTGCCTGGAGTGTAGGGGTGAACACTGAAGCTTTCTTT. It translates to CAWSVGVNTEAFF.

This chain uses TRBV6-7 with TRBJ2-1; 7 nucleotides match TRBD1. TRBV6-7 is recorded as an ORF, its role being uncertain. V was clipped by 0 bases and J by 9 bases; unmatched bases: 5. There are 14 residues in the CDR3. Written as DNA, the CDR3 is TGTGCCAGCAGTTACTCCCGACAGGGCGCTGAGCAGTTCTTC. Its translation: CASSYSRQGAEQFF.

This chain links TRBV9 with TRBJ1-2, with D maybe TRBD1 (5 bases). Deletions cut 2 bases from V and 6 bases from J, with 14 bases between. The CDR3 spans 14 residues. The germline CDR1 and CDR2 sequences are SGDLS and YYNGEE. CDR3 in amino acids: CASSVAGGANGYTF. The CDR3 DNA reads as TGTGCCAGCAGCGTGGCAGGAGGGGCCAATGGCTACACCTTC.

The chain employs TRBV7-2 and TRBJ1-1, with a possible D match to TRBD1 (6 bases). Germline V lookup: CDR1 SGHTA, CDR2 FQGNSA. This CDR3 is 15 amino acids long. The V gene lost 5 bases and the J gene lost 1 base, with 14 bases spanning the gap. CDR3 nucleotide sequence: TGTGCCAGCAGCAGAACTAGGGGGGGGAACACTGAAGCTTTCTTT. This translates into CASSRTRGGNTEAFF.

In its sample, this clone was seen once. This chain joins TRBV19 and TRBJ1-4, with 8 bases fitting TRBD1. The CDR3 contains 13 residues. Per the germline V gene, CDR1 is LNHDA and CDR2 is SQIVND (reference sequence). The J segment lost 11 bases and the V segment lost 7 bases, leaving 9 bases of the junction unmatched. The CDR3 here is CASKFQGAEKLFF. CDR3 in DNA: TGTGCCAGTAAATTTCAGGGGGCTGAGAAACTGTTTTTT.

The rearrangement uses TRBV6-1 and TRBJ1-5, with 8 positions matching TRBD1. Germline assignment: CDR1 MNHNS and CDR2 SASEGT. This CDR3 comprises 15 residues. The V segment lost 0 bases and the J segment 7 bases; nucleotides outside the gene matches: 5. The CDR3 DNA is TGTGCCAGCAGTGAAGCTTCAGGGGGCAGGCAGCCCCAGCATTTT. Protein product: CASSEASGGRQPQHF.

This chain joins TRBV19 and TRBJ2-7; maybe TRBD2 (6 bases). With 2 bases removed from V and 2 bases from J, the gap between germline ends came to 10 bases. This CDR3 contains 14 residues. Germline CDR1 LNHDA, CDR2 SQIVND (reference sequence). The CDR3 DNA sequence: TGTGCCAGTAGTATACCGGGAGCGACCTACGAGCAGTACTTC. It specifies CASSIPGATYEQYF.

The V and J genes are TRBV14 and TRBJ2-1; TRBD2 matches at 7 bases. Germline V gene data show CDR1 as SGHDN and CDR2 as FVKESK. Trimming cost V 1 base and J 14 bases; bases outside gene matches: 17. The CDR3 consists of 16 residues. The CDR3 nucleotides are TGTGCCAGCAGCCAAGCCCGCCTAGGGGCGGGAGTACCTAAGTTCTTC. It encodes CASSQARLGAGVPKFF.

The J gene is TRBJ2-7, the V gene TRBV9, with TRBD2 matching over 13 bases. CDR3 size: 15 residues. Germline loops: CDR1 SGDLS, CDR2 YYNGEE. V gave up 4 bases and J gave up 4 bases; unmatched junction bases: 5. CDR3 bases: TGTGCCAGCAGCTCCGGACTAGCGGGAGTGTACGAGCAGTACTTC. This gives the protein CASSSGLAGVYEQYF. Looking up the rest from reference TRBV9 and TRBJ2-7 gives the full variable domain: DSGVTQTPKHLITATGQRVTLRCSPRSGDLSVYWYQQSLDQGLQFLIQYYNGEERAKGNILERFSAQQFPDLHSELNLSSLELGDSALYFCASSSGLAGVYEQYFGPGTRLTVT.

The chain combines TRBV6-1 with TRBJ2-7; 8 bases map to TRBD2. Germline CDR1 and CDR2: MNHNS and SASEGT. CDR3 length: 15 residues. After removal of 7 bases from V and 5 bases from J, the junction contained 13 bases not matched to a gene. CDR3 nucleotide sequence: TGTGCCAGCACCCGAACGAGTAGCGGGACCCACGAGCAGTACTTC. Amino acid sequence: CASTRTSSGTHEQYF.

The chain has TRBV4-2 and TRBJ2-5, with 9 positions matching TRBD1. The CDR3 runs to 17 residues. V shed 3 bases, J shed 5 bases, and the junction held 13 bases outside the gene matches. Germline CDR1 reads LGHNA; CDR2 reads YNFKEQ. This chain's CDR3 is CASSHSTIQGASETQYF. As DNA, the CDR3 is TGTGCCAGCAGCCACTCGACCATACAGGGGGCATCGGAGACCCAGTACTTC.

This clone was detected once. The chain joins TRBV11-2 to TRBJ2-7; 7 nucleotides line up with TRBD2. Germline lookup yields CDR1 SGHAT and CDR2 FQNNGV. V shed 7 bases and J 5 bases; nucleotides not matched to a gene: 5. This CDR3 is 12 amino acids long. The CDR3 DNA is TGTGCCAGCAACAGACGGGGGGACGAGCAGTACTTC. Translated, it gives CASNRRGDEQYF.

This clone was detected once. The chain links TRBV29-1 to TRBJ1-2; TRBD1 matches 9 bases. Germline CDR1 SQVTM, CDR2 ANQGSEA. The CDR3 loop spans 14 amino acids. J lost 4 bases, V lost 6 bases, and 9 bases had no gene match. The CDR3 nucleotides read TGCAGCGTCCGGGACAGGGATTTGGGCTATGGCTACACCTTC. Translated, it gives CSVRDRDLGYGYTF.

This chain connects TRBV30 to TRBJ2-7; TRBD2 might be the D (5 bases). Looked up from germline, CDR1 is GTSNPN and CDR2 is SVGIG (reference sequence). The CDR3 spans 13 residues. The V end was cut by 3 bases, the J end by 1 base, with 10 bases between. CDR3 protein: CAWSRGESYEQYF. The CDR3 DNA is TGTGCCTGGAGCCGGGGTGAATCCTACGAGCAGTACTTC. Full variable domain (outside the CDR3, taken from reference TRBV30 and TRBJ2-7): SQTIHQWPATLVQPVGSPLSLECTVEGTSNPNLYWYRQAAGRGLQLLFYSVGIGQISSEVPQNLSASRPQDRQFILSSKKLLLSDSGFYLCAWSRGESYEQYFGPGTRLTVT.

The chain joins TRBV19 to TRBJ2-1, with D possibly matching TRBD2 (7 bases). The CDR3 covers 17 residues. Germline lookup yields CDR1 LNHDA and CDR2 SQIVND (reference sequence). The V end was cut by 3 bases, the J end by 3 bases, with 18 bases between. The CDR3 nucleotides are TGTGCCAGTAGTATCTCATTATGGGAGGGGGTCTACAATGAGCAGTTCTTC. Translated: CASSISLWEGVYNEQFF.

This rearrangement joins TRBV6-5 to TRBJ2-3, with TRBD2 as a possible D gene (6 bases). Germline assignment: CDR1 MNHEY and CDR2 SVGAGI. The CDR3 totals 15 residues. V was cut by 3 bases and J by 6 bases, with 16 bases left in between. This chain's CDR3 is CASSYNERRVDTQYF. The DNA of the CDR3 is TGTGCCAGCAGTTATAACGAGCGGAGGGTGGATACGCAGTATTTT.

Only a few counts were recorded for this clone. The chain has TRBV15 and TRBJ2-3; D perhaps matches TRBD2 (5 bases). Trimming removed 0 bases from V and 12 bases from J, with 16 bases in between. The V gene's germline CDR1 is LNHNV and CDR2 YYDKDF (reference sequence). This CDR3 is built from 14 residues. The DNA for the CDR3 is TGTGCCACCAGCAGAGATCTAACGACTATCTTTCAGTATTTT. It is translated as CATSRDLTTIFQYF.

In this sample, this clone turned up once. This chain uses TRBV27 with TRBJ1-2, with 8 bases that match TRBD1. Germline assignment: CDR1 MNHEY and CDR2 SMNVEV (reference sequence). The CDR3 loop spans 14 amino acids. Trimming took 5 bases from V and 2 from J; bases not matched to a gene: 4. For the CDR3, the DNA is TGTGCCAGCAGTAAACGGGACAGGAACTATGGCTACACCTTC. This gives the protein CASSKRDRNYGYTF.

Remarks on this clone: Other nucleotide sequences in the sample specify the same CDR3. V gene TRBV11-2 combines with J gene TRBJ2-5; D remains unclear. Trimming removed 3 bases from V and 5 bases from J, with 4 bases in between. From germline, CDR1 is SGHAT and CDR2 FQNNGV. This CDR3 is 11 amino acids long. This CDR3 reads CASSFRETQYF. The CDR3 nucleotides read TGTGCCAGCAGCTTTCGGGAGACCCAGTACTTC.

This clone came up once. The chain recombines TRBV28 with TRBJ2-2, with TRBD2 as a possible D gene (6 bases). Germline V CDR1 and CDR2: MDHEN, SYDVKM. Trimming took 1 base from V and 4 from J, leaving 10 bases between them. The CDR3 sequence is 15 residues long. CDR3 residues: CASSLSGGGTGELFF. Here the CDR3 DNA reads TGTGCCAGCAGTTTATCCGGGGGTGGCACCGGGGAGCTGTTTTTT.

This chain links TRBV11-3 with TRBJ1-3; a possible D gene is TRBD1 (5 bases). Germline loops: CDR1 SGHNT, CDR2 YENEEA. The germline V and J ends were trimmed by 8 bases and 4 bases, with 18 bases remaining between them. This CDR3 is 15 amino acids long. The CDR3 nucleotides read TGTGCCAGCGCGAAGTTGGGGGGATCCGGAAACACCATATATTTT. This codes for CASAKLGGSGNTIYF.

As to this clone: One end of the junction is discordant with germline, which a read error may explain. The J gene is TRBJ2-1, the V gene TRBV11-3; TRBD1 is a possible D gene (5 bases). The CDR3 totals 13 residues. CDR1 and CDR2 (germline): SGHNT, YENEEA. The CDR3: CASSLVQDNEQFF. In DNA form, the CDR3 reads TGTGCCAGCAGCTTAGTACAGGACAACGAGCAGTTCTTC.

The count of this clone is one. The chain carries TRBV5-1 and TRBJ1-1, with 8 bases fitting TRBD1. With 0 bases clipped from V and 5 bases from J, the junction kept 6 bases outside the gene matches. Per the germline V gene, CDR1 is SGHRS and CDR2 is YFSETQ. This CDR3 is built from 15 residues. CDR3 bases: TGCGCCAGCAGCTTGGAAGCGACAGGGGAGACTGAAGCTTTCTTT. The encoded protein is CASSLEATGETEAFF.

The CDR3 spells CASSPTGLGNYGYTF. The DNA for the CDR3 is TGTGCCAGCTCACCAACAGGGCTCGGGAACTATGGCTACACCTTC. V is TRBV18 and J is TRBJ1-2, with D perhaps matching TRBD1 (6 bases). Germline-derived CDR1 and CDR2 are KGHSH and LQKENI. The CDR3 is 15 amino acids. Trimming cost V 2 bases and J 2 bases, with 12 bases left between them. The full variable domain, in which reference TRBV18 and TRBJ1-2 provide the parts outside the CDR3, is NAGVMQNPRHLVRRRGQEARLRCSPMKGHSHVYWYRQLPEEGLKFMVYLQKENIIDESGMPKERFSAEFPKEGPSILRIQQVVRGDSAAYFCASSPTGLGNYGYTFGSGTRLTVV.

This clone was seen a few times. The same CDR3 arises from other DNA sequences in this sample as well. This chain uses TRBV5-1 with TRBJ2-2; no definite D call. The CDR3 runs 14 residues. V was trimmed by 0 bases and J by 1 base, leaving 4 bases between them. CDR1 and CDR2 from the germline V gene are SGHRS and YFSETQ. The CDR3 DNA follows: TGCGCCAGCAGCTTGGCGGGGAACACCGGGGAGCTGTTTTTT. This gives the protein CASSLAGNTGELFF.

V and J are TRBV28 and TRBJ1-2, with a tentative D call TRBD1 (5 bases). The germline CDR1 and CDR2 sequences are MDHEN and SYDVKM. V lost 9 bases, J lost 4 bases, and 12 bases lay in between. This CDR3 is 12 amino acids long. The CDR3 DNA reads as TGTGCCAGTTACAGGAGACTCTATGGCTACACCTTC. This gives the protein CASYRRLYGYTF.